The TCR beta chain described here comes from a study of T cells in Graves' hyperthyroidism and ophthalmopathy. This clonotype has a handful of counts. It was approximately 9.4 ml of fresh peripheral blood that supplied the PBMCs. Researchers amplified the TCR beta CDR3 regions from RNA transcripts. The primer set for the first-round RT-PCR of the TCR CDR3 was HTBI. TCRdb passed the multiplex PCR reads through MiXCR, listing each CDR3 protein once. The repertoire consists of roughly 660,000 distinct CDR3 sequences, with around 16% occurring once and the leading ten covering 15% to 17%. Germline V gene lookup returns CDR1 SNHLY and CDR2 FYNNEI. V dropped 6 bases and J dropped 1 base, with 11 bases sitting between them. This CDR3 spans 14 amino acids.

The genes are TRBV2 and TRBJ2-3; D gene uncertain. The TCR originated in a middle-aged man with Graves' hyperthyroidism. Sequenced material: blood. CDR3: CASSFVAGTDTQYF. For the CDR3, the DNA is TGTGCCAGCAGCTTCGTTGCCGGCACAGATACGCAGTATTTT.